The source of this TCR beta chain is a study of OX40 agonist ivuxolimab in advanced cancers. Across the study: Therapy given before enrollment (anti-PD-1, anti-PD-L1 or anti-CTLA-4) was allowed, and under 45% had some.

Method: immunoSEQ multiplex PCR; TCRdb's copy keeps in-frame clones and lacks some. The data contain fewer than 15,000 clones, approximately 78% of them singletons. V was clipped by 3 bases and J by 8 bases, with 8 bases between them. There are 12 residues in the CDR3. CDR1 is WNHNN and CDR2 is SYGVQD in the germline V gene (reference sequence). The sequencing here drew on CD4+ or CD8+ T cells sorted from blood, taken in a trial of the OX40 agonist ivuxolimab. This clonotype was sampled from an adult with an advanced solid tumor such as melanoma, head and neck, liver or kidney cancer. V usage is TRBV10-1 and J usage is TRBJ2-1, with D perhaps matching TRBD1 (6 bases). The DNA for the CDR3 is TGCGCCAGCAGTGAAGGGGGACATGAGCAGTTCTTC. Encoded protein: CASSEGGHEQFF.